One and the same sample provided the 15 T cell receptor beta chains below, sequenced in a study of blood T cells in healthy people across ages. A second PCR, run for roughly 7 to 12 cycles, used a sample-barcoded 5' primer plus a J-beta primer mix. One entry per CDR3 protein results from TCRdb running MiXCR on the 5' RACE reads. Of about 1.4 million distinct CDR3 sequences listed, 45% to 70% were seen once; the top ten hold 6.5% to 8.5%. Sample: blood. These receptors originate from a man between 18 and 35 years old in good health.

The V call is TRBV4-2, the J call TRBJ2-2; D unclear. The CDR3 loop spans 15 amino acids. Trimming removed 4 bases at V and 4 bases at J, with 13 bases between. The germline CDR1 and CDR2 sequences are LGHNA and YNFKEQ. CDR3: CASSPDFPSTGELFF. The DNA of the CDR3 is TGTGCCAGCAGCCCAGATTTCCCGAGCACCGGGGAGCTGTTTTTT.

The table lists this clonotype with a count of one. J is TRBJ2-3 and V is TRBV25-1; TRBD2 is a possible D gene (5 bases). Germline lookup yields CDR1 MGHDK and CDR2 SYGVNS. CDR3 length: 14 residues. V shed 3 bases and J shed 4 bases, with 11 bases lying between them. This CDR3 is CASSESIGADTQYF. CDR3 coding DNA: TGTGCCAGCAGTGAGTCCATCGGGGCAGATACGCAGTATTTT. Full variable domain (rest looked up from reference TRBV25-1 and TRBJ2-3): EADIYQTPRYLVIGTGKKITLECSQTMGHDKMYWYQQDPGMELHLIHYSYGVNSTEKGDLSSESTVSRIRTEHFPLTLESARPSHTSQYLCASSESIGADTQYFGPGTRLTVL.

This clonotype was seen a few times. V is TRBV28 and J is TRBJ2-1; unclear D gene. The CDR3 loop spans 13 amino acids. V gave up 4 bases and J gave up 9 bases, with 13 bases separating them. CDR1 is MDHEN, CDR2 SYDVKM, per germline. The CDR3 DNA is TGTGCCAGCAGTTCTTCCCATGTTCCTGAGCAGTTCTTC. As protein: CASSSSHVPEQFF.

This chain connects TRBV2 to TRBJ1-2, with D possibly matching TRBD1 (5 bases). The germline V gene encodes CDR1 SNHLY and CDR2 FYNNEI. The CDR3 consists of 12 residues. V lost 7 bases, J lost 7 bases, and 13 bases lay in between. The CDR3 nucleotides are TGTGCCAGCACCCTTTTCGGGGGTGGCTACACCTTC. Translation: CASTLFGGGYTF.

The chain employs TRBV5-1 and TRBJ1-6; 9 positions agree with TRBD1. V lost 3 bases, J lost 10 bases, and 5 bases stayed unmatched. This CDR3 comprises 14 residues. The germline V gene encodes CDR1 SGHRS and CDR2 YFSETQ. DNA of the CDR3: TGCGCCAGCAGCTCGGACAGGGGACTCTCACCCCTCCACTTT. It encodes CASSSDRGLSPLHF.

In its sample, this clonotype was seen a few times. This sequence joins TRBV25-1 and TRBJ2-3, with 8 bases that match TRBD2. This CDR3 is 16 amino acids long. The V segment lost 4 bases and the J segment 2 bases; nucleotides outside the gene matches: 8. Germline loops: CDR1 MGHDK, CDR2 SYGVNS. The CDR3 region is CASSGGSGRFTDTQYF. The CDR3 region has the DNA TGTGCCAGCAGTGGGGGAAGCGGGAGATTCACAGATACGCAGTATTTT.

CDR3 sequence (DNA): TGTGCCAGCAGTTATAGAAATACAGCCAGGACAGAGGGTGCCAGGCGAAACGGCTACACCTTC. Its translation is CASSYRNTARTEGARRNGYTF. The chain recombines TRBV6-5 with TRBJ1-2, with D perhaps matching TRBD1 (6 bases). Germline CDR1 and CDR2: MNHEY and SVGAGI. Between the trimmed V and J ends, which lost 3 bases and 8 bases, there was a span of 37 bases. The CDR3 loop spans 21 amino acids.

The rearrangement joins TRBV5-1 to TRBJ1-4; D not certain. The CDR3 runs to 13 residues. Between the trimmed V and J ends, which lost 7 bases and 8 bases, there was a span of 15 bases. Per germline, CDR1 SGHRS and CDR2 YFSETQ. The CDR3 loop is CASAREPTEKLFF. CDR3 nucleotides: TGCGCCAGCGCCCGGGAGCCAACGGAAAAACTGTTTTTT.

This clonotype was found a few times. This sequence joins TRBV29-1 and TRBJ2-5; 7 bases agree with TRBD1. V trimming: 4 bases; J trimming: 3 bases; junction bases outside the gene matches: 8. Germline V gene data show CDR1 as SQVTM and CDR2 as ANQGSEA. The CDR3 is 14 amino acids. CDR3 sequence: CSVGVGQVKETQYF. CDR3 nucleotides: TGCAGCGTTGGCGTAGGACAGGTGAAAGAGACCCAGTACTTC.

The V and J genes are TRBV3-1 and TRBJ2-5, with unresolved D. The V gene's germline CDR1 is LGHDT and CDR2 YNNKEL (reference sequence). This CDR3 has 13 amino acids. The V end was cut by 8 bases, the J end by 5 bases, with 15 bases between. The DNA of the CDR3 is TGTGCCAGCCGGCAACGTGGGCTTGAGACCCAGTACTTC. It translates to CASRQRGLETQYF.

Only one count was recorded for this clonotype. The chain carries TRBV7-6 and TRBJ2-3, with 10 bases matching TRBD2. The CDR3 extends over 17 amino acids. V shed 1 base and J 2 bases; nucleotides not matched to a gene: 6. Germline assignment: CDR1 SGHVS and CDR2 FNYEAQ. The CDR3 DNA sequence: TGTGCCAGCAGCTTAGTATTAGCGGGGGGCCTCACAGATACGCAGTATTTT. Amino acids: CASSLVLAGGLTDTQYF.

V is TRBV9 and J is TRBJ2-3; perhaps TRBD2 as D (5 bases). The CDR3 loop spans 14 amino acids. Germline CDR1 reads SGDLS; CDR2 reads YYNGEE. With 0 bases removed from V and 6 bases from J, the gap between germline ends came to 11 bases. The CDR3 region has the DNA TGTGCCAGCAGCGTAGCATACCGAGGGGATACGCAGTATTTT. Amino acids: CASSVAYRGDTQYF. Full variable domain (missing parts from reference TRBV9 and TRBJ2-3): DSGVTQTPKHLITATGQRVTLRCSPRSGDLSVYWYQQSLDQGLQFLIQYYNGEERAKGNILERFSAQQFPDLHSELNLSSLELGDSALYFCASSVAYRGDTQYFGPGTRLTVL.

This clonotype was found a few times. The chain is built from TRBV18 and TRBJ2-3; TRBD1 is a possible D gene (6 bases). CDR1 is KGHSH, CDR2 LQKENI, per germline. V was trimmed by 4 bases and J by 4 bases, leaving 9 bases between them. The CDR3 totals 13 residues. CDR3 bases: TGTGCCAGCTCACTATACAGGGCAGATACGCAGTATTTT. Protein: CASSLYRADTQYF.

The rearrangement links TRBV7-9 to TRBJ1-1; no firm D call. Trimming removed 1 base from V and 0 bases from J, with 15 bases in between. This CDR3 contains 17 residues. Germline loops: CDR1 SEHNR, CDR2 FQNEAQ (reference sequence). As DNA, the CDR3 is TGTGCCAGCAGCTTAGGTCCTCTAGAGAGCATGAACACTGAAGCTTTCTTT. Encoded protein: CASSLGPLESMNTEAFF.

This chain uses TRBV20-1 with TRBJ1-1; a weak D match, TRBD1 (5 bases). Trimming pared 6 bases from V and 2 bases from J, leaving 16 bases between. Germline CDR1 and CDR2: DFQATT and SNEGSKA (reference sequence). This CDR3 contains 14 residues. CDR3 amino acids: CSAGDSPANTEAFF. CDR3 bases: TGCAGTGCGGGTGACAGCCCAGCTAACACTGAAGCTTTCTTT.